These T cell receptor beta chains were read from a single sample in a study of blood T cell repertoires in COVID-19. Clones were read by immunoSEQ multiplex PCR, and TCRdb kept only the in-frame ones, dropping some. The profile shows some 450,000 clones, about 90% of them singletons. Source material: peripheral blood. These receptors originate from a man aged 18-30 years with COVID-19, enrolled during active disease. Both conserved end residues are trimmed from each CDR3. Fields, in order: V gene, J gene, clone size, CDR3 protein. Not all rows give a size; the values are once, few, many and, for expanded clones, a class.

TRBV2	TRBJ1-1	NA	ASSEQTGLVAEAF
TRBV5-1	TRBJ2-1	NA	ASSGGERYNEQF
TRBV5-1	TRBJ1-1	NA	ASSLTRNTEAF
TRBV7-9	TRBJ1-1	NA	ASSQRVGQGAQAF
TRBV9	TRBJ1-2	NA	ASSVDSRNYGYT
TRBV6-1	TRBJ2-5	once	ASSEGVAGLRETQY
TRBV24-1	TRBJ2-7	NA	ATSDFTGNEQY
TRBV5-4	TRBJ1-6	NA	ASSLESNSPLH
TRBV11-2	TRBJ2-2	NA	ASRGDLSSGPNGELF
TRBV21-1	TRBJ2-7	NA	ASSKSSGSHEQY
TRBV6-5	TRBJ2-7	once	ASRRAGADEQY
TRBV27	TRBJ1-2	NA	ASRERGHGYGYT
TRBV6-5	TRBJ2-1	once	ASRSTGSRGEQF
TRBV5-1	TRBJ1-6	NA	ASSALTGAMNSPLH
TRBV10-3	TRBJ1-6	NA	AISQLTRDRGNSPLH
TRBV3-1/TRBV3-2	TRBJ2-3	NA	ASSQDAQRGDTDTQY
TRBV5-1	TRBJ2-1	NA	ASSLRSSDEQF
TRBV3-1/TRBV3-2	TRBJ2-5	NA	ASSQNSGGETQY
TRBV11-3	TRBJ2-4	NA	ASSLEVLFTY
TRBV30	TRBJ2-3	NA	AWSVWGLAGVSSDTQY
TRBV30	TRBJ2-5	NA	AWTQKMGETQY
TRBV30	TRBJ1-2	NA	AWMSRVGYGYT
TRBV6-5	TRBJ1-2	few	ASSYDRANYGYT
TRBV4-1	TRBJ2-5	few	ASSQDEGAGETQY
TRBV15	TRBJ2-1	NA	ATSRGQDRTLQTSLGGQF
TRBV4-1	TRBJ2-7	NA	ASSQRVTGTYEQY
TRBV3-1/TRBV3-2	TRBJ2-7	NA	ASSQGQVPEQY
TRBV6-5	TRBJ2-7	NA	ASSYSIGWSSYEQY
TRBV12-3/TRBV12-4	TRBJ2-6	few	ASSFQVANVLT
TRBV5-1	TRBJ2-7	NA	ASSGGDRGDYEQY
TRBV5-1	TRBJ2-1	NA	ASSPRPGTSGNEQF
TRBV2	TRBJ1-3	NA	ASSEPRAGDTIY
TRBV5-1	TRBJ1-2	once	ASSGRGSAYGYT
TRBV6-1	TRBJ2-1	NA	ASSEGRGSYNEQF
TRBV7-2	TRBJ1-5	NA	ASSYLSGGGQPQH
TRBV5-1	TRBJ2-7	NA	ASSPTSGGSYEQY
TRBV11-3	TRBJ2-2	many	ASSLGGNTGELF
TRBV27	TRBJ2-7	NA	ASSSLDSAYEQY
TRBV5-8	TRBJ2-1	NA	ASSPLPHEQF
TRBV19	TRBJ2-3	NA	ASSMGLAGGTDTQY
TRBV4-2	TRBJ2-5	NA	ASSQSGGAAETQY
TRBV6-5	TRBJ2-1	NA	ASSPRLEGGEQF
TRBV11-1	TRBJ2-1	NA	ASSSNLFSYNEQF
TRBV3-1/TRBV3-2	TRBJ2-3	NA	ASSPRTGVTDTQY
TRBV2	TRBJ2-1	NA	ASSGKPSGRSTYNEQF
TRBV9	TRBJ2-1	NA	ASSVDGVSYNEQF
TRBV3-1/TRBV3-2	TRBJ2-2	NA	ASSLAGGAEELF
TRBV3-1/TRBV3-2	TRBJ1-6	NA	ASSHGALGGNSSPLH
TRBV3-1/TRBV3-2	TRBJ1-1	NA	ASSQAYGESAEAF
TRBV11-3	TRBJ2-7	NA	ASSLRTSGIPYEQY
TRBV5-1	TRBJ1-1	once	ASSLAGTGEAF
TRBV24-1	TRBJ2-1	once	ATSDPTGSGSYNEQF
TRBV14	TRBJ2-7	NA	ASSQGLSNGYEQY
TRBV4-1	TRBJ2-1	NA	ASSQITPTGAYNEQF